The source of this T cell receptor (beta chain) is a study of OX40 agonist ivuxolimab in advanced cancers. Study-wide background: An anti-OX40 (CD134) antibody with agonistic activity, ivuxolimab, was administered to patients. Study-level findings and limits: The mean number of expanded clones was higher in CD8+ T cells than in CD4+.

Note on this clone: Its antigen is unidentified.

Blood sampling took place at baseline, cycle 4 day 1, and cycle 7 day 1. Between the trimmed V and J ends, which lost 8 bases and 6 bases, there was a span of 19 bases. The germline V gene has CDR1 WNHNN and CDR2 SYGVQD (reference sequence). The CDR3 spans 14 residues. Profiled with immunoSEQ multiplex PCR; TCRdb holds only in-frame clones, not every one. The profile covers fewer than 95,000 clones, with under 95% appearing a single time and 0.4% to 0.55% taken by the ten largest. J is TRBJ1-1 and V is TRBV10-1; D is perhaps TRBD1 (6 bases). The sample here was CD4+ or CD8+ T cells sorted from blood, taken in a trial of the OX40 agonist ivuxolimab. The receptor was isolated from an adult with an advanced solid tumor such as melanoma, head and neck, liver or kidney cancer. The CDR3 nucleotides are TGCGCCAGCTCGGAGGGGGAATATTACGCTGAAGCTTTCTTT. This gives the protein CASSEGEYYAEAFF.